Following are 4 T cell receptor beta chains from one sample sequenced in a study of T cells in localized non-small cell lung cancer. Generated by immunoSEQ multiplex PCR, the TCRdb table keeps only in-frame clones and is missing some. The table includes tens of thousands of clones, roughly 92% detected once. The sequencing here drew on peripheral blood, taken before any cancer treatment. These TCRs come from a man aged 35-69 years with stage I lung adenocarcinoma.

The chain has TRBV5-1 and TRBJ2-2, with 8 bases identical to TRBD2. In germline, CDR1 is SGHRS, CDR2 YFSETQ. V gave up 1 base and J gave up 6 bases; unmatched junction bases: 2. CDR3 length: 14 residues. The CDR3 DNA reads TGCGCCAGCAGCTTGAGAGCGGGAGCCGGGGAGCTGTTTTTT. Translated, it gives CASSLRAGAGELFF.

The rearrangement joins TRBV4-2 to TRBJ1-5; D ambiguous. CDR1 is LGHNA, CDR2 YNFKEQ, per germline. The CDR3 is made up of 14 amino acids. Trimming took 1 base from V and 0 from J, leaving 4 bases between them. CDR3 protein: CASSQAYSNQPQHF. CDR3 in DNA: TGTGCCAGCAGCCAAGCATATAGCAATCAGCCCCAGCATTTT.

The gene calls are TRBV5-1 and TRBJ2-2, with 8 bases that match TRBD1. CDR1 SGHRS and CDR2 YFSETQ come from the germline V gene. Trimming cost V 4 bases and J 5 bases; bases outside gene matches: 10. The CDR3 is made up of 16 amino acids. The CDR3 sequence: CASSPGQVLGTGELFF. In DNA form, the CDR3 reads TGCGCCAGCAGCCCGGGACAGGTCCTCGGAACCGGGGAGCTGTTTTTT.

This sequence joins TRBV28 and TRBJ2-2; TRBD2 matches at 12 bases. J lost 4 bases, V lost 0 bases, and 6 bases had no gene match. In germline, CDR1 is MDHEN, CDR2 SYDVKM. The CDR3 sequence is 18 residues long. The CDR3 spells CASSLWLAGGQGTGELFF. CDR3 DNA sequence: TGTGCCAGCAGTTTATGGCTAGCGGGAGGGCAGGGCACCGGGGAGCTGTTTTTT.